This is a list of T cell receptor beta chains from one sample in a study of cytomegalovirus exposure and HLA in healthy donors. Generated by immunoSEQ multiplex PCR, the TCRdb table keeps only in-frame clones and is missing some. This sample carries over 90,000 clones, roughly four fifths of them seen once, and the ten largest clones take 9.6%. The sequencing input was PBMCs. The receptors derive from a male donor in good health and CMV-seropositive. The CDR3 runs from the conserved cysteine through the conserved F or W. Each record gives: J gene, V gene, CDR3 protein.

j_call: TRBJ2-3
v_call: TRBV19
cdr3_aa: CASSMDPRTSGRTTDTQYF

j_call: TRBJ2-3
v_call: TRBV25-1
cdr3_aa: CASSVFGTSGMETDTQYF

j_call: TRBJ2-7
v_call: TRBV27
cdr3_aa: CASSPGTTPSYEQYF

j_call: TRBJ2-1
v_call: TRBV19
cdr3_aa: CASSIAGGSVGNEQFF

j_call: TRBJ1-1
v_call: TRBV29-1
cdr3_aa: CSVGGGVGDTEAFF

j_call: TRBJ1-2
v_call: TRBV28
cdr3_aa: CASSIPGTGYGYTF

j_call: TRBJ2-1
v_call: TRBV7-9
cdr3_aa: CASSLGGGLHYNEQFF

j_call: TRBJ2-2
v_call: TRBV5-1
cdr3_aa: CASSLYSLAAVNTGELFF

j_call: TRBJ2-1
v_call: TRBV7-3
cdr3_aa: CASSPRLAGVGEQFF

j_call: TRBJ2-7
v_call: TRBV28
cdr3_aa: CASSLGARKDEQYF

j_call: TRBJ2-5
v_call: TRBV6-1
cdr3_aa: CASSPNRDRRETQYF

j_call: TRBJ2-1
v_call: TRBV10-3
cdr3_aa: CAITTTSGRRYNEQFF

j_call: TRBJ1-1
v_call: TRBV19
cdr3_aa: CASSRTGGEAEAFF

j_call: TRBJ2-3
v_call: TRBV5-1
cdr3_aa: CASSLGGGRTDTQYF

j_call: TRBJ1-2
v_call: TRBV6-1
cdr3_aa: CASSRDSNYGYTF

j_call: TRBJ2-7
v_call: TRBV5-4
cdr3_aa: CASSLGTWAYEQYF

j_call: TRBJ2-3
v_call: TRBV28
cdr3_aa: CASSPSGGLTNTQYF

j_call: TRBJ2-7
v_call: TRBV28
cdr3_aa: CASSPGGMGSYEQYF

j_call: TRBJ1-2
v_call: TRBV5-1
cdr3_aa: CASSLEGTIRGYGYTF

j_call: TRBJ2-1
v_call: TRBV5-6
cdr3_aa: CASSSSSSYNEQFF

j_call: TRBJ2-5
v_call: TRBV28
cdr3_aa: CASNLSGRGETQYF

j_call: TRBJ1-1
v_call: TRBV7-2
cdr3_aa: CASSFGGGRNTEAFF

j_call: TRBJ1-2
v_call: TRBV4-1
cdr3_aa: CASSQDRRQRNYGYTF

j_call: TRBJ1-4
v_call: TRBV28
cdr3_aa: CASSFLAGQGAAMNEKLFF

j_call: TRBJ1-1
v_call: TRBV29-1
cdr3_aa: CSGIGTGGMNTEAFF

j_call: TRBJ1-1
v_call: TRBV7-9
cdr3_aa: CASSPRTGDTEAFF

j_call: TRBJ2-7
v_call: TRBV2
cdr3_aa: CASSEGRVPYEQYF

j_call: TRBJ2-1
v_call: TRBV11-2
cdr3_aa: CASSFGRLAGGRGFF

j_call: TRBJ2-7
v_call: TRBV7-2
cdr3_aa: CASSLTGDEQYF

j_call: TRBJ2-5
v_call: TRBV11-2
cdr3_aa: CASSLVQGETQYF

j_call: TRBJ1-1
v_call: TRBV4-1
cdr3_aa: CASSQEGALNTEAFF

j_call: TRBJ2-4
v_call: TRBV18
cdr3_aa: CASSRGQGMGIQYF

j_call: TRBJ2-7
v_call: TRBV6-5
cdr3_aa: CASREGDIDEQYF

j_call: TRBJ2-3
v_call: TRBV18
cdr3_aa: CASSLHGLAVSTDTQYF

j_call: TRBJ1-5
v_call: TRBV2
cdr3_aa: CASSPLGNQPQHF

j_call: TRBJ2-6
v_call: TRBV19
cdr3_aa: CASSTHRGGANVLTF

j_call: TRBJ1-5
v_call: TRBV28
cdr3_aa: CASSQGQGIVQPQHF

j_call: TRBJ2-3
v_call: TRBV29-1
cdr3_aa: CSARTGLFTDTQYF

j_call: TRBJ2-3
v_call: TRBV5-8
cdr3_aa: CASSSRDPQYF

j_call: TRBJ2-7
v_call: TRBV7-9
cdr3_aa: CASSLGRGLNEQYF

j_call: TRBJ2-5
v_call: TRBV4-2
cdr3_aa: CASSPGGGHQETQYF

j_call: TRBJ2-7
v_call: TRBV5-4
cdr3_aa: CASSLGTGYGEQYF

j_call: TRBJ1-2
v_call: TRBV7-2
cdr3_aa: CASSFRGVDGYTF

j_call: TRBJ2-4
v_call: TRBV18
cdr3_aa: CASSPPHYSIQYF

j_call: TRBJ1-3
v_call: TRBV27
cdr3_aa: CASSRGLPSGNTIYF

j_call: TRBJ2-2
v_call: TRBV7-2
cdr3_aa: CASSLGEGAPTSTGELFF

j_call: TRBJ2-7
v_call: TRBV28
cdr3_aa: CATTTGPAYEQYF

j_call: TRBJ1-4
v_call: TRBV28
cdr3_aa: CASSNTRTNEKLFF

j_call: TRBJ2-1
v_call: TRBV7-9
cdr3_aa: CASSVLAGALEEQFF

j_call: TRBJ1-1
v_call: TRBV28
cdr3_aa: CASRAGRPNTEAFF

j_call: TRBJ2-7
v_call: TRBV4-1
cdr3_aa: CASSQTTDWSYEQYF

j_call: TRBJ2-2
v_call: TRBV7-9
cdr3_aa: CSSSWPIGELFF

j_call: TRBJ2-7
v_call: TRBV7-8
cdr3_aa: CASSLDGGNEQYF

j_call: TRBJ2-2
v_call: TRBV2
cdr3_aa: CASKGQTNTGELFF